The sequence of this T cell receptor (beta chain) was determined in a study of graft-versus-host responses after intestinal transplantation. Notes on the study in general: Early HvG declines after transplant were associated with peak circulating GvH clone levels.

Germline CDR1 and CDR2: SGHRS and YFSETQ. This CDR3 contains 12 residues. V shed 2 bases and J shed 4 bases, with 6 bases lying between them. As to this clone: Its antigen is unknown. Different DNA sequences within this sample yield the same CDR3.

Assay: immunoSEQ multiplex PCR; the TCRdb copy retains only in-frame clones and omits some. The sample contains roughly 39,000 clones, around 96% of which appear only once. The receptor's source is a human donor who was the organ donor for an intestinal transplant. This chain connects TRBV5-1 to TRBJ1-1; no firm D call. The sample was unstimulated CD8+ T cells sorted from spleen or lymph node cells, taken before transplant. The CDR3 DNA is TGCGCCAGCAGCTTTTCCGGCACTGAAGCTTTCTTT. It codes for CASSFSGTEAFF.